This TCR beta chain came from a study of cytomegalovirus exposure and HLA in healthy donors. Notes on the study in general: The records held CMV serostatus as the only immune exposure information.

60 Vbeta and 13 Jbeta primers were used in PCR. Sequencing used immunoSEQ multiplex PCR; TCRdb keeps in-frame clones, though not all of them. The sample lists about 150,000 clones; roughly 83% were seen once. As concerns this clone: Its cognate antigen is unknown.

Germline V gene sequence: CDR1 SGHTA, CDR2 FQGNSA. The CDR3 is 14 residues long. Trimming shortened V by 4 bases and J by 2 bases, and 10 bases separated the two germline ends. This sequence joins TRBV7-2 and TRBJ2-3; D uncertain. The sequenced sample was PBMCs. The receptor was isolated from a human donor in good health. CDR3 bases: TGTGCCAGCAGCTCTCAAGACTTCACAGATACGCAGTATTTT. Its protein product is CASSSQDFTDTQYF.